Included here is one T cell receptor (beta chain) sequence, with context. Antigen unknown. At the DNA level, this CDR3 is encoded by other sequences in the same sample as well. This sample is part of a study of cytomegalovirus exposure and HLA in healthy donors. The CDR3 is 12 amino acids. Per germline, CDR1 SGHRS and CDR2 YFSETQ. The ends were cut back, 0 bases at V and 6 bases at J, with 6 bases in the middle. The study, taken as a whole, reports: About 87% or about 30% of the time was how often most TCR beta V segments were productive, according to an earlier analysis.

Researchers ran the PCR with 60 Vbeta and 13 Jbeta primers. The protocol was immunoSEQ multiplex PCR, while the TCRdb copy is restricted to in-frame clones and leaves out a portion. This table holds under 200,000 clones, more than 60% found once. This receptor was obtained from a male donor in good health and CMV-seronegative. The sequenced material came from PBMCs. The chain recombines TRBV5-1 with TRBJ1-2; a weak D match, TRBD1 (5 bases). The CDR3 nucleotides are TGCGCCAGCAGCTTGGCGGGGGATGGCTACACCTTC. Residues: CASSLAGDGYTF. The complete variable domain, with remaining parts taken from reference TRBV5-1 and TRBJ1-2, reads KAGVTQTPRYLIKTRGQQVTLSCSPISGHRSVSWYQQTPGQGLQFLFEYFSETQRNKGNFPGRFSGRQFSNSRSEMNVSTLELGDSALYLCASSLAGDGYTFGSGTRLTVV.